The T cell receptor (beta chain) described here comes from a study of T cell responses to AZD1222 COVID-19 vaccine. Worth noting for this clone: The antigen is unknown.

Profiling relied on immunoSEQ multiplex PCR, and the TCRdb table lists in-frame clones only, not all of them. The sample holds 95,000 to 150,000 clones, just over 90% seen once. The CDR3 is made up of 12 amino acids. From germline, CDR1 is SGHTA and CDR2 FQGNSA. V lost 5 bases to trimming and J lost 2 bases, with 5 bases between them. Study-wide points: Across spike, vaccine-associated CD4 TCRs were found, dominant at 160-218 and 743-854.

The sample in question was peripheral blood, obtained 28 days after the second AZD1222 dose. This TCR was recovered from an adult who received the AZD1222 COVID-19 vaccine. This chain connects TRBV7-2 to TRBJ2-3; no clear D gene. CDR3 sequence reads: CASSPPTDTQYF. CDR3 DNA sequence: TGTGCCAGCAGCCCCCCCACAGATACGCAGTATTTT.